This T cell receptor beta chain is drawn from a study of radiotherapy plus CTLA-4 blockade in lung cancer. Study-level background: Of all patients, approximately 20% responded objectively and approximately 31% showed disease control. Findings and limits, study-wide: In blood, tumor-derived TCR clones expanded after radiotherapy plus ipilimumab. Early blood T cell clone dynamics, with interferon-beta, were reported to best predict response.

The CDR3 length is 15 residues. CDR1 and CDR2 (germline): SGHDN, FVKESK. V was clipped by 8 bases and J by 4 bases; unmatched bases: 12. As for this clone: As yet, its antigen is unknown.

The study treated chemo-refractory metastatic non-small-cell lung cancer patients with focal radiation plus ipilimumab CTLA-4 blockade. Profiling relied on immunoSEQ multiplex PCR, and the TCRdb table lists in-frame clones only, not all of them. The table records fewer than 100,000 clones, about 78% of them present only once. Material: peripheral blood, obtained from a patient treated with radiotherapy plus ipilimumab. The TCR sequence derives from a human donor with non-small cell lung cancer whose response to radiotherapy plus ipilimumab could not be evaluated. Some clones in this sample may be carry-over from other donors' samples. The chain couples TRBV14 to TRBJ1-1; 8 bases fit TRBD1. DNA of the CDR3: TGTGCCAGCCTACCCTCAGGGGGCGTTAGCACTGAAGCTTTCTTT. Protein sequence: CASLPSGGVSTEAFF.